The 12 T cell receptor beta chains given below trace back to one sample, sequenced in a study of blood T cells in healthy people across ages. Alongside a J-beta primer mix, a sample-barcoded 5' primer served in a second PCR lasting about 7 to 11 cycles. TCRdb fed the 5' RACE reads into MiXCR, producing one record per CDR3 protein. The sample includes hundreds of thousands of distinct CDR3 sequences, over 45% of them seen just once. Sequences were obtained from blood. These receptors all stem from a man aged 30 to 45 in good health.

The rearrangement links TRBV14 to TRBJ2-3; a weak D match, TRBD2 (6 bases). Germline values: CDR1 SGHDN, CDR2 FVKESK. V was shortened by 9 bases and J by 2 bases, with 24 bases between the two germline ends. The CDR3 contains 17 residues. The CDR3 DNA follows: TGTGCCAGAGCCATAGGAAGGGAGGCCCTTCTCACAGATACGCAGTATTTT. The encoded protein is CARAIGREALLTDTQYF. Combining the CDR3 with reference TRBV14 and TRBJ2-3 gives the whole variable domain EAGVTQFPSHSVIEKGQTVTLRCDPISGHDNLYWYRRVMGKEIKFLLHFVKESKQDESGMPNNRFLAERTGGTYSTLKVQPAELEDSGVYFCARAIGREALLTDTQYFGPGTRLTVL.

This chain links TRBV6-2 or TRBV6-3 with TRBJ2-7; perhaps D is TRBD1 or TRBD2 (5 bases each). Trimming stripped 7 bases from V and 3 bases from J, with 16 bases between. This CDR3 region has 14 residues. Germline V gene sequence: CDR1 MNHEY, CDR2 SVGEGT. Written as DNA, the CDR3 is TGTGCCAGCAACCGTCGGGGACCTTACTACGAGCAGTACTTC. It encodes CASNRRGPYYEQYF.

V usage is TRBV7-8 and J usage is TRBJ1-1, with D possibly TRBD1 on 6 matching bases. CDR3 length: 12 amino acids. Trimming shortened V by 4 bases and J by 8 bases, and 11 bases separated the two germline ends. Germline lookup yields CDR1 SGHVS and CDR2 FQNEAQ. In DNA, the CDR3 is TGTGCCAGCAGCTACCAGGGGTCGGAAGCTTTCTTT. Its protein product is CASSYQGSEAFF. Variable domain in full (rest from reference TRBV7-8 and TRBJ1-1): GAGVSQSPRYKVAKRGQDVALRCDPISGHVSLFWYQQALGQGPEFLTYFQNEAQLDKSGLPSDRFFAERPEGSVSTLKIQRTQQEDSAVYLCASSYQGSEAFFGQGTRLTVV.

The genes are TRBV7-9 and TRBJ1-2; no definite D call. Germline CDR1 is SEHNR and CDR2 is FQNEAQ (reference sequence). There are 11 residues in the CDR3. V was clipped by 6 bases and J by 9 bases, with 11 bases between them. The DNA for the CDR3 is TGTGCCAGCAGAGAGAGAACCCGCTACACCTTC. Its translation: CASRERTRYTF.

The chain recombines TRBV10-3 with TRBJ1-2; 7 nucleotides line up with TRBD1. Germline CDR1 reads ENHRY; CDR2 reads SYGVKD. The CDR3 runs to 12 residues. V shed 5 bases, J shed 6 bases, and the junction held 3 bases outside the gene matches. Here the CDR3 DNA reads TGTGCCATCAGTAGGACAGGAGATGGCTACACCTTC. Translation gives CAISRTGDGYTF.

This clonotype was detected a few times. The chain combines TRBV11-2 with TRBJ2-5; D possibly corresponds to TRBD1 (6 bases). Germline CDR1 reads SGHAT; CDR2 reads FQNNGV. This CDR3 contains 17 residues. Trimming left V 3 bases short and J 5 bases short, with 22 bases between. CDR3 residues: CASSLRGAGAPLETQYF. The CDR3 coding sequence is TGTGCCAGCAGCTTGAGGGGTGCAGGGGCCCCCCTGGAGACCCAGTACTTC.

This rearrangement joins TRBV11-2 to TRBJ2-7; tentative D call: TRBD1 (6 bases). The CDR3 consists of 14 residues. V gave up 5 bases and J gave up 3 bases, with 14 bases separating them. Germline V lookup: CDR1 SGHAT, CDR2 FQNNGV. CDR3 DNA: TGTGCCAGCAGCACCGGGACATTAAACTACGAGCAGTACTTC. Protein sequence: CASSTGTLNYEQYF.

The V and J genes are TRBV11-2 and TRBJ2-1; 8 bases align to TRBD1. The CDR3 sequence is 13 residues long. The trim removed 4 bases at V and 8 bases at J, leaving 4 bases unmatched. Germline values: CDR1 SGHAT, CDR2 FQNNGV. CDR3 residues: CASSWTGSHEQFF. In DNA form, the CDR3 reads TGTGCCAGCAGCTGGACAGGGTCCCATGAGCAGTTCTTC.

The chain recombines TRBV6-2 or TRBV6-3 with TRBJ2-7; TRBD1 aligns across 7 bases. Germline V lookup: CDR1 MNHEY, CDR2 SVGEGT. The CDR3 is 15 amino acids. J lost 2 bases, V lost 8 bases, and 12 bases had no gene match. CDR3 in DNA: TGTGCCAGCTACCGGGGCTCGACAGGGACCTACGAGCAGTACTTC. Translating it yields CASYRGSTGTYEQYF.

This chain's CDR3 is CASVPGVRSYNEQFF. The CDR3 DNA reads TGTGCCAGCGTCCCAGGGGTAAGGTCCTACAATGAGCAGTTCTTC. J is TRBJ2-1 and V is TRBV2; D is possibly TRBD1 (6 bases). The CDR3 is made up of 15 amino acids. V was cut by 8 bases and J by 1 base, with 15 bases left in between. Germline V lookup: CDR1 SNHLY, CDR2 FYNNEI.

V gene TRBV10-3 combines with J gene TRBJ2-7; TRBD1 aligns across 10 bases. The CDR3 length is 17 residues. Germline V gene sequence: CDR1 ENHRY, CDR2 SYGVKD. The J segment lost 4 bases and the V segment lost 4 bases, leaving 13 bases of the junction unmatched. CDR3 region: CAISAPAMDRGRYEQYF. CDR3 coding DNA: TGTGCCATCAGTGCTCCAGCGATGGACAGGGGGAGGTACGAGCAGTACTTC.

This clonotype was recorded once. The chain combines TRBV11-2 with TRBJ2-7, with D possibly being TRBD1 or TRBD2 (6 bases each). Deletions cut 1 base from V and 7 bases from J, with 17 bases between. This CDR3 is 15 amino acids long. Germline CDR1 SGHAT, CDR2 FQNNGV. CDR3 DNA sequence: TGTGCCAGCAGCTTAGCAAGGGGGGCTGTAGGTGAGCAGTACTTC. Amino acids: CASSLARGAVGEQYF.